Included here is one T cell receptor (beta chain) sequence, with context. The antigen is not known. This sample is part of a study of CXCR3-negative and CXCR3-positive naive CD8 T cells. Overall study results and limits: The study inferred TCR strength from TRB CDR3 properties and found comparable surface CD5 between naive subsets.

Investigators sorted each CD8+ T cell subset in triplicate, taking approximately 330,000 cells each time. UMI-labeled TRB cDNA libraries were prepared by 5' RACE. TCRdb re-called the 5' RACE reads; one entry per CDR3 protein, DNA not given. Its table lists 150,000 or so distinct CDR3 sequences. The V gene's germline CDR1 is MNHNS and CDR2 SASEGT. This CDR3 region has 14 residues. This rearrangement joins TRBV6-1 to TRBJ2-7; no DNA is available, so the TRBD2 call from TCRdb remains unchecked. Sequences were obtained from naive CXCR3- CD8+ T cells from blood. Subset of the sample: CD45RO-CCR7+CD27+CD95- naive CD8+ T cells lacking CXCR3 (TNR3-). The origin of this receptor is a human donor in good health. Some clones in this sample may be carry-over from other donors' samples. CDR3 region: CASSDGTSGYEQYF.